Reported below is one T cell receptor beta chain. As yet, its antigen is unknown. The sample belongs to a study of blood T cells in healthy people across ages. Study results and caveats: Lack of knowledge of donor CMV status possibly confounded expanded clonotype changes.

The use of a sample-barcoded 5' primer and a J-beta primer mix characterized a second PCR of roughly 6 to 11 cycles. Using its own MiXCR run on the 5' RACE reads, TCRdb lists one record per CDR3 protein. The sample consists of about 1.8 million distinct CDR3 sequences, roughly 49% of them appearing once. The V gene's germline CDR1 is DFQATT and CDR2 SNEGSKA (reference sequence). The CDR3 contains 14 residues. V was shortened by 6 bases and J by 5 bases, with 18 bases between the two germline ends. The rearrangement uses TRBV20-1 and TRBJ2-3, with D possibly TRBD2 on 6 matching bases. Sequenced: blood. This receptor was identified in a woman between 40 and 55 years old in good health. For the CDR3, the DNA is TGCAGTGCCAGGCGGGGCGCCGGGAAAGATACGCAGTATTTT. Protein: CSARRGAGKDTQYF.